These 22 T cell receptor beta chains originate from one sample sequenced in a study of post-analysis software for immune sequencing data (dated by TCRdb to between 2015 and 2017). What the authors observed across the whole study: Four to six TRBV segments, including TRBV5-6, TRBV5-1 and TRBV20-1, were significantly more frequent in patients than controls.

These TCRs' antigens remain unknown. Library creation used PCR. Sequencing relied on an Illumina HiSeq 2500. To reduce PCR and sequencing biases, unique molecular identifiers were built into the TCR beta cDNA libraries. The public reads were quality trimmed at Q25 with fastp and then assembled into clones with MiXCR by TCRdb, keeping productive beta chains. Rows are combined by CDR3 protein, so each entry shows the most common genes and DNA. Within this sample are about 540,000 distinct CDR3 sequences, with around 34% of them counted one time only. 4.5% to 7.5% of the sample rests with the top ten. The sequencing sample was made of blood. The origin of the receptors is a girl aged 2-17 years with multiple sclerosis.

This clonotype has a handful of counts. The CDR3 DNA sequence: TGCAGTGCTAGGGACAATATGAGGGGCTCCTACGAGCAGTACTTC. This encodes CSARDNMRGSYEQYF. This chain connects TRBV20-1 to TRBJ2-7, with D tentatively TRBD1 or TRBD2 (5 bases each). Trimming took off 3 bases at V and 0 bases at J, with 15 bases between the two ends. CDR1 is DFQATT, CDR2 SNEGSKA, per germline (reference sequence). The CDR3 contains 15 residues.

This clonotype was detected a few times. This chain uses TRBV10-2 with TRBJ1-2, with D uncertain. The CDR3 runs 13 residues. Looked up from germline, CDR1 is WSHSY and CDR2 is SAAADI. Trimming removed 8 bases from V and 4 bases from J, with 14 bases in between. CDR3 amino acids: CASYSPPGYGYTF. As DNA, the CDR3 is TGCGCCAGCTATAGCCCGCCGGGCTATGGCTACACCTTC.

This clonotype was detected only a few times. This chain uses TRBV5-1 with TRBJ2-5; TRBD1 or TRBD2 may be the D gene (5 bases each). The CDR3 covers 14 residues. Germline V gene sequence: CDR1 SGHRS, CDR2 YFSETQ. V shed 1 base and J shed 7 bases, with 14 bases lying between them. CDR3 sequence reads: CASSLPLGDGTQYF. The CDR3 nucleotides are TGCGCCAGCAGCTTGCCCCTGGGGGACGGGACCCAGTACTTC. Looking up the rest from reference TRBV5-1 and TRBJ2-5 gives the full variable domain: KAGVTQTPRYLIKTRGQQVTLSCSPISGHRSVSWYQQTPGQGLQFLFEYFSETQRNKGNFPGRFSGRQFSNSRSEMNVSTLELGDSALYLCASSLPLGDGTQYFGPGTRLLVL.

This chain joins TRBV15 and TRBJ2-3, with 9 bases lining up with TRBD1. The V gene end was trimmed by 5 bases and the J gene end by 4 bases; junction bases not matched to a gene: 4. The CDR3 is 14 amino acids. Germline CDR1 is LNHNV and CDR2 is YYDKDF (reference sequence). The CDR3 sequence: CATSVGQGADTQYF. CDR3 coding DNA: TGTGCCACCAGCGTGGGACAGGGTGCAGATACGCAGTATTTT.

This clonotype turned up a few times. The chain employs TRBV10-3 and TRBJ2-5; D is unresolved. The CDR3 totals 13 residues. V was trimmed by 8 bases and J by 0 bases, leaving 10 bases between them. CDR1 ENHRY and CDR2 SYGVKD come from the germline V gene. In DNA, the CDR3 is TGTGCCATCGCTGACAAGTACCAAGAGACCCAGTACTTC. As protein: CAIADKYQETQYF.

The chain links TRBV12-3 or TRBV12-4 to TRBJ2-3; 7 nucleotides match TRBD2. The trim removed 7 bases at V and 0 bases at J, leaving 4 bases unmatched. The CDR3 totals 14 residues. The CDR3 loop reads CASTGGTSTDTQYF. The CDR3, as DNA: TGTGCCAGCACCGGGGGGACGAGCACAGATACGCAGTATTTT.

The chain has TRBV3-1 and TRBJ2-1, with a weak D call TRBD1 (5 bases). The V and J ends lost 0 bases and 2 bases respectively, with 11 bases between them. Germline CDR1 and CDR2: LGHDT and YNNKEL (reference sequence). The CDR3 runs 16 residues. The CDR3 sequence: CASSQDPGSAYNEQFF. The CDR3 DNA follows: TGTGCCAGCAGCCAAGATCCAGGGTCCGCCTACAATGAGCAGTTCTTC.

Only a few counts were recorded for this clonotype. The rearrangement links TRBV9 to TRBJ1-6; D call uncertain. The V gene lost 0 bases and the J gene lost 10 bases, with 8 bases spanning the gap. Germline CDR1 reads SGDLS; CDR2 reads YYNGEE. This CDR3 contains 13 residues. The DNA of the CDR3 is TGTGCCAGCAGCGTAGAGGTAGCCTCACCCCTCCACTTT. Translating it yields CASSVEVASPLHF.

This clonotype occurred a few times. The chain couples TRBV12-3 or TRBV12-4 to TRBJ2-7; TRBD2 agrees at 8 bases. The CDR3 is 12 amino acids. The V segment lost 9 bases and the J segment 3 bases; nucleotides outside the gene matches: 4. The CDR3 DNA reads as TGTGCCAGTTCCGGGGGGGACTACGAGCAGTACTTC. Protein: CASSGGDYEQYF.

The DNA for the CDR3 is TGCGCCAGCAGCCAGGGACAGGGCGGCACCGGGGAGCTGTTTTTT. This gives the protein CASSQGQGGTGELFF. V is TRBV4-1 and J is TRBJ2-2, with 9 bases identical to TRBD1. The CDR3 sequence is 15 residues long. Germline CDR1 is MGHRA and CDR2 is YSYEKL. The ends lost 3 bases at V and 4 bases at J; junction bases unmatched: 3.

V gene TRBV24-1 combines with J gene TRBJ2-3; D ambiguous. V was shortened by 0 bases and J by 4 bases, with 7 bases between the two germline ends. Per the germline V gene, CDR1 is KGHDR and CDR2 is SFDVKD. The CDR3 consists of 14 residues. The CDR3 coding sequence is TGTGCCACCAGTGATTTGAGGGTAGCAGATACGCAGTATTTT. Its translation is CATSDLRVADTQYF.

This clonotype was counted only a few times. This chain links TRBV3-1 with TRBJ2-3; weak D call: TRBD1 (5 bases). This CDR3 has 14 amino acids. Germline V gives CDR1 LGHDT, CDR2 YNNKEL (reference sequence). The germline V and J ends were trimmed by 0 bases and 4 bases, with 8 bases remaining between them. The CDR3 DNA reads TGTGCCAGCAGCCAAGATTTAGGGGCAGATACGCAGTATTTT. This gives the protein CASSQDLGADTQYF.

This clonotype was observed a few times. The V and J genes are TRBV5-4 and TRBJ2-4; 8 bases are a match to TRBD2. Germline V gene sequence: CDR1 SGHNT, CDR2 YYREEE (reference sequence). V trimming: 4 bases; J trimming: 9 bases; junction bases outside the gene matches: 12. The CDR3 loop spans 15 amino acids. CDR3 coding DNA: TGTGCCAGCAGCGACCGGTCGGGGGGGGGTCGCATTCAGTACTTC. Encoded protein: CASSDRSGGGRIQYF.

V usage is TRBV10-3 and J usage is TRBJ2-1, with a possible D match to TRBD1 (5 bases). The CDR3 extends over 15 amino acids. In germline, CDR1 is ENHRY, CDR2 SYGVKD. V lost 2 bases to trimming and J lost 0 bases, with 8 bases between them. Here the CDR3 reads CAISEAQGSYNEQFF. In nucleotides, the CDR3 is TGTGCCATCAGTGAGGCCCAGGGCTCCTACAATGAGCAGTTCTTC.

The table lists this clonotype with a few counts. The chain employs TRBV20-1 and TRBJ1-1; the match to TRBD1 covers 8 bases. The V gene's germline CDR1 is DFQATT and CDR2 SNEGSKA (reference sequence). CDR3 length: 14 amino acids. The J segment lost 1 base and the V segment lost 6 bases, leaving 7 bases of the junction unmatched. DNA of the CDR3: TGCAGTGCGACCCAGGGGGCTGCGAACACTGAAGCTTTCTTT. This sequence encodes CSATQGAANTEAFF.

This sequence joins TRBV5-1 and TRBJ2-7, with TRBD2 identical over 10 bases. This CDR3 region has 16 residues. Germline loops: CDR1 SGHRS, CDR2 YFSETQ. The V segment lost 3 bases and the J segment 7 bases; nucleotides outside the gene matches: 13. CDR3 sequence reads: CASSSTGPLAGEEQYF. CDR3 in DNA: TGCGCCAGCAGCTCGACTGGGCCCCTAGCGGGGGAAGAGCAGTACTTC.

The chain couples TRBV6-6 to TRBJ2-7, with no clear D. Germline values: CDR1 MNHNY, CDR2 SVGAGI (reference sequence). Trimming took off 6 bases at V and 2 bases at J, with 20 bases between the two ends. The CDR3 extends over 16 amino acids. The CDR3 region is CASRGSGRRNAYEQYF. The CDR3 nucleotides read TGTGCCAGCAGGGGATCCGGACGGAGAAACGCCTACGAGCAGTACTTC.

The chain employs TRBV7-9 and TRBJ1-5; D unclear. CDR3 length equals 15 residues. From germline, CDR1 is SEHNR and CDR2 FQNEAQ (reference sequence). Trimming removed 1 base at V and 1 base at J, with 8 bases between. The CDR3, as DNA: TGTGCCAGCAGCTTAGAAGGAAAGAGCAATCAGCCCCAGCATTTT. Its translation: CASSLEGKSNQPQHF.

The CDR3 region has the DNA TGCGCCAGCAGCTGGGTAGCGGTAGTTGGCACTGAAGCTTTCTTT. Protein sequence: CASSWVAVVGTEAFF. The chain combines TRBV5-1 with TRBJ1-1; D is ambiguous. The CDR3 covers 15 residues. Germline CDR1 and CDR2: SGHRS and YFSETQ. The V end was cut by 3 bases, the J end by 4 bases, with 16 bases between.

The chain has TRBV29-1 and TRBJ2-3, with D perhaps assigned TRBD1 or TRBD2 (5 bases each). The CDR3 is 15 residues long. Trimming stripped 6 bases from V and 6 bases from J, with 22 bases between. CDR1 is SQVTM and CDR2 is ANQGSEA in the germline V gene. The CDR3 here is CSVAPRTGAGDTQYF. In nucleotides, the CDR3 is TGCAGCGTGGCCCCCAGGACTGGGGCCGGGGATACGCAGTATTTT.

On this clonotype: The junction differs from germline at one of its ends, possibly a read error. V and J are TRBV3-1 and TRBJ2-5; tentative D call: TRBD2 (6 bases). Germline-derived CDR1 and CDR2 are LGHDT and YNNKEL (reference sequence). This CDR3 has 14 amino acids. The CDR3: CASGQAGGQETQYF. Written as DNA, the CDR3 is TGTGCCAGCGGCCAAGCGGGCGGGCAAGAGACCCAGTACTTC.

This clonotype was observed a few times. The rearrangement joins TRBV7-2 to TRBJ2-7, with 11 bases aligning to TRBD2. CDR3 length equals 16 residues. Trimming removed 1 base from V and 0 bases from J; junction bases left unmatched: 2. The germline V gene encodes CDR1 SGHTA and CDR2 FQGNSA. The CDR3 here is CASSLVGTSGSYEQYF. CDR3 nucleotides: TGTGCCAGCAGCTTAGTCGGGACTAGCGGCTCCTACGAGCAGTACTTC.